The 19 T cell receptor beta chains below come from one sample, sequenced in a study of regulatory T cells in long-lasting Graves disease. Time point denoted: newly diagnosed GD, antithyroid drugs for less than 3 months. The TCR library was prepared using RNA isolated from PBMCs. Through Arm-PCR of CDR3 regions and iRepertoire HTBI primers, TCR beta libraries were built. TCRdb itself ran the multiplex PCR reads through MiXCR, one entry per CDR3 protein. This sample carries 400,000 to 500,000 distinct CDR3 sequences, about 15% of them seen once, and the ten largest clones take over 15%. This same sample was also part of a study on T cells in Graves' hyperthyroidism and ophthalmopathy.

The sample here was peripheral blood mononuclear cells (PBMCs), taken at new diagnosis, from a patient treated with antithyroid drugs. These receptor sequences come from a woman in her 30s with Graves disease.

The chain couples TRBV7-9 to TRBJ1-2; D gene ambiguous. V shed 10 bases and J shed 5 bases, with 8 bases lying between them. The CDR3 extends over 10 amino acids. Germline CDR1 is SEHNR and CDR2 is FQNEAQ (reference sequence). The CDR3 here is CATVEYGYTF. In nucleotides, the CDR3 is TGTGCCACCGTCGAGTATGGCTACACCTTC.

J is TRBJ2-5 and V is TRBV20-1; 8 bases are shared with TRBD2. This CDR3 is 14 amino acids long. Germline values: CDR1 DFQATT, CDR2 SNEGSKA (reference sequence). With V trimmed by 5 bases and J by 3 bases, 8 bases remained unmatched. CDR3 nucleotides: TGCAGTGCTGTAGGGACTAGAGAAGAAGAGACCCAGTACTTC. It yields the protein CSAVGTREEETQYF.

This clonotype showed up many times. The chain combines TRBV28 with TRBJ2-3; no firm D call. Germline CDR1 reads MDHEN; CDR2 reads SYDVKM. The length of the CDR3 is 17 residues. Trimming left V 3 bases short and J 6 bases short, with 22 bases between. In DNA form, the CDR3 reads TGTGCCAGCAGTTTTCGGTTGGATAGCAACGTGCCGGATACGCAGTATTTT. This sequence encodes CASSFRLDSNVPDTQYF.

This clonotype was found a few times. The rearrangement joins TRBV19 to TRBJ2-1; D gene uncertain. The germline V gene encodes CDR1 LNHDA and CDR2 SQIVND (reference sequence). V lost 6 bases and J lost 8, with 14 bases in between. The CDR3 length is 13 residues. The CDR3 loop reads CASRSAIHDEQFF. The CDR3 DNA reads TGTGCCAGTAGAAGCGCTATACATGATGAGCAGTTCTTC.

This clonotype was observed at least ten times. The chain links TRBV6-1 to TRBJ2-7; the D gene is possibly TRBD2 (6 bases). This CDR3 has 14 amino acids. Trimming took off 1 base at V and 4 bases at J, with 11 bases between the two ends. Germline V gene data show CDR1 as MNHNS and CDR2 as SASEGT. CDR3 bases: TGTGCCAGCAGTGAAGGTGGACTATTATACGAGCAGTACTTC. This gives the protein CASSEGGLLYEQYF.

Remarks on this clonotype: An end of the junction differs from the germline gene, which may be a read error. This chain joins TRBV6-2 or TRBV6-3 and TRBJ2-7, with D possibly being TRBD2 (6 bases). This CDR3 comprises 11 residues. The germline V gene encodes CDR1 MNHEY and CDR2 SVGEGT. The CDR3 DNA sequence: TGTGCCAGCAGTTACGATCGGGACTTGCGCTTC. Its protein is CASSYDRDLRF.

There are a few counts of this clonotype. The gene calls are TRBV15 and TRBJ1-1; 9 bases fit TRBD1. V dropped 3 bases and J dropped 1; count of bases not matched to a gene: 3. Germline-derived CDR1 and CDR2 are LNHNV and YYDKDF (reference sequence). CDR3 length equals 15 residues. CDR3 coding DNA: TGTGCCACCAGCAGTTCGGACAGGGGGAACACTGAAGCTTTCTTT. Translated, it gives CATSSSDRGNTEAFF.

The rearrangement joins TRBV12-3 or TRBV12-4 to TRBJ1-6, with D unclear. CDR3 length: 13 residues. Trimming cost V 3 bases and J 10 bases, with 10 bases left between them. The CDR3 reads CASSLKFESPLHF. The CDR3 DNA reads TGTGCCAGCAGTTTGAAGTTCGAATCACCCCTCCACTTT.

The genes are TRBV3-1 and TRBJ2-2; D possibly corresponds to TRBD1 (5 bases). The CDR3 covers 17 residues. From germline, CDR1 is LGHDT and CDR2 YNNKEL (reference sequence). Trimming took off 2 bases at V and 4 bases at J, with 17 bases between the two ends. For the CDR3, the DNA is TGTGCCAGCAGCCAATGGGGCGGCAGGAGCCCCACCGGGGAGCTGTTTTTT. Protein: CASSQWGGRSPTGELFF.

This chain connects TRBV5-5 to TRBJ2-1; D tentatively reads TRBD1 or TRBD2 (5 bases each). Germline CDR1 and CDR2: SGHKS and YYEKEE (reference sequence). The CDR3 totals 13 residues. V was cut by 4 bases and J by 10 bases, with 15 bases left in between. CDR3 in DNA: TGTGCCAGCAGCCCCGGGACCTTCAACGAGCAGTTCTTC. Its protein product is CASSPGTFNEQFF.

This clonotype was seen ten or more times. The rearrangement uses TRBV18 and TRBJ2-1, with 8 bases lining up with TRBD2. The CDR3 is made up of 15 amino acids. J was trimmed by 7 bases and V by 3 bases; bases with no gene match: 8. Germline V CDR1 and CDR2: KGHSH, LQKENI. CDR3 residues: CASSPRTGGANEQFF. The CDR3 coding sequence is TGTGCCAGCTCACCTAGGACCGGGGGGGCTAATGAGCAGTTCTTC.

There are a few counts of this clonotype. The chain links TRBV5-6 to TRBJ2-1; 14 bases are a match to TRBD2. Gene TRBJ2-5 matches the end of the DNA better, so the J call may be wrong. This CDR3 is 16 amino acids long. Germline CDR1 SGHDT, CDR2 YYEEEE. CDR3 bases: TGTGCCAGCAGCTACCCTCGGACTAGCGGGAGGGAGACCCAGTACTTC. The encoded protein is CASSYPRTSGRETQYF.

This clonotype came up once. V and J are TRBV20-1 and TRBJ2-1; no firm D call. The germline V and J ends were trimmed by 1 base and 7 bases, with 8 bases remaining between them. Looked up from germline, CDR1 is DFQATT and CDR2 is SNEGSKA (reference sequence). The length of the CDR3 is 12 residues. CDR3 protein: CSARAGRNEQFF. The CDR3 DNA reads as TGCAGTGCTAGAGCCGGGCGAAATGAGCAGTTCTTC.

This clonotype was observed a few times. CDR3 region: CASSYSGKTQYF. In nucleotides, the CDR3 is TGTGCCAGCAGTTACTCGGGGAAGACCCAGTACTTC. The chain links TRBV6-5 to TRBJ2-5; no firm D call. V was clipped by 0 bases and J by 6 bases, with 5 bases between them. The CDR3 extends over 12 amino acids. CDR1 is MNHEY, CDR2 SVGAGI, per germline.

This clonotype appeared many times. The CDR3 coding sequence is TGTGCCAGCAGCCGGAGACAGTCTAACTATGGCTACACCTTC. Translating gives CASSRRQSNYGYTF. This rearrangement joins TRBV5-8 to TRBJ1-2; D perhaps matches TRBD1 (5 bases). The CDR3 totals 14 residues. The germline CDR1 and CDR2 sequences are SGHTS and YDEGEE. V lost 4 bases to trimming and J lost 0 bases, with 10 bases between them.

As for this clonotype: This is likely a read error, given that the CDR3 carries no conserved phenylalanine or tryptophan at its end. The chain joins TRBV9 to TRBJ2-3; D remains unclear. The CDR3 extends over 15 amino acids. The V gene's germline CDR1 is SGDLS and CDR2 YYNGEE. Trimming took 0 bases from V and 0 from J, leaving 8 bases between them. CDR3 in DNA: TGTGCCAGCAGCGTAGGTGGCGGAAGCACAGATACGCAGTATTGT. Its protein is CASSVGGGSTDTQYC.

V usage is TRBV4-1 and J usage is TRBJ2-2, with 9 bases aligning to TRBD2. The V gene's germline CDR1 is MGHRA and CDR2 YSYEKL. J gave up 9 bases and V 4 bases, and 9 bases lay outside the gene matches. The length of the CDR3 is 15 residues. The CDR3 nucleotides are TGCGCCAGCAGCCCTTCTAGCGGGAACGTAAGGGAGCTGTTTTTT. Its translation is CASSPSSGNVRELFF.

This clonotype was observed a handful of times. The CDR3 coding sequence is TGTGCCACCAGTTCCCGGGACTCCAGACGGTACAATGAGCAGTTCTTC. Residues: CATSSRDSRRYNEQFF. The chain couples TRBV24-1 to TRBJ2-1; D is possibly TRBD2 (6 bases). In germline, CDR1 is KGHDR, CDR2 SFDVKD. Trimming took off 6 bases at V and 4 bases at J, with 18 bases between the two ends. This CDR3 is 16 amino acids long.

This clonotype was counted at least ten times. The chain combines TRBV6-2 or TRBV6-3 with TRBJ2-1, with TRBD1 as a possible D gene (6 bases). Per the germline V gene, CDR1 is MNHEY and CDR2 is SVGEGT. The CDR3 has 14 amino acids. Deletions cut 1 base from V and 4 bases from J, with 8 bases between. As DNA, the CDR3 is TGTGCCAGCAGTTACTACACAGGGTACAATGAGCAGTTCTTC. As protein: CASSYYTGYNEQFF.